Sequencing of this TCR beta chain was carried out in a study of blood T cell repertoires in COVID-19. Turning to the study itself: The study drew acute and convalescent COVID-19 samples from the United States, Italy and Spain. T cells, B-cell-depleted T cells, or PBMCs provided the cDNA or gDNA that served as material.

Individuals drawn from 20 to 30 US areas were about 18 to 90 years old. In the original workflow: Estimation of nucleated cell counts was performed using reference gene primer amplification. TCRdb's copy holds only in-frame clones and misses some; the assay was immunoSEQ multiplex PCR. D and trimming were read from the DNA, whereas the V and J calls and clone size are those reported in that table. Of some 150,000 clones listed, about 80% were seen once; the top ten hold under 2%. Trimming cost V 0 bases and J 2 bases, with 11 bases left between them. This CDR3 is built from 16 residues. CDR1 is MNHNS and CDR2 is SASEGT in the germline V gene.

The chain joins TRBV6-1 to TRBJ2-1; no clear D gene. Sequenced: PBMCs or T cells enriched from blood (not recorded which). The receptor was isolated from a woman under 30 who had been exposed to COVID-19. CDR3 loop: CASSEAGSRTYNEQFF. DNA for the CDR3: TGTGCCAGCAGTGAAGCGGGCAGCCGAACCTACAATGAGCAGTTCTTC.